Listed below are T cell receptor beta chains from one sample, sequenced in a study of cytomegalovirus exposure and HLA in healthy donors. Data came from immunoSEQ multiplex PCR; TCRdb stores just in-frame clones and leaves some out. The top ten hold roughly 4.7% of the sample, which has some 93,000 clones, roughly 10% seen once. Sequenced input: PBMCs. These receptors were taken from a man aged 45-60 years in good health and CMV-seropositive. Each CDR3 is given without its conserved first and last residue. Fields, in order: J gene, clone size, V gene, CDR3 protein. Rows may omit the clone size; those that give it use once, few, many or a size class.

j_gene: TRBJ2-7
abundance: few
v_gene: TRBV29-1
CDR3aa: SVEERGNKPYEQY

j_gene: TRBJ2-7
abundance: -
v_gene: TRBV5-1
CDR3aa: ASSPVQGAFYEQY

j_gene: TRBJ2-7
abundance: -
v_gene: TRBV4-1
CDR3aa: ASSQDPRARAGSSDERY

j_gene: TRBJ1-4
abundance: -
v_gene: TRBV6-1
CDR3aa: AGRDRGRNNEKLF

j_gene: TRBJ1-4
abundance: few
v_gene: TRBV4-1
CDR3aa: ASSQVEFNEKLF

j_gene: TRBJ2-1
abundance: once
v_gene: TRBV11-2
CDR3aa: ASSFLGAGEQF

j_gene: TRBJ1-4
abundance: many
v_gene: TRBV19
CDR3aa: ASTPRQGLNEKLF

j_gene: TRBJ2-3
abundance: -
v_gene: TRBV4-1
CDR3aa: ASSRGLAGGSDTQY

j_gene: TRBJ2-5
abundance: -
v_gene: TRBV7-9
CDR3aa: ASSLDAGSQTQY

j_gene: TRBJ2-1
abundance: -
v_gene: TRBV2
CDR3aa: ASSEEGGSHNEQF

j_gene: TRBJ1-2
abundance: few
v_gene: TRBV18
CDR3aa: ASSPALADGYT

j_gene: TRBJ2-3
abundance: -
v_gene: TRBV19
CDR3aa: ASSIGRAATDTQY

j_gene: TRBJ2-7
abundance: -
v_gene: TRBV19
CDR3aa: ASSIDRGRGEQY

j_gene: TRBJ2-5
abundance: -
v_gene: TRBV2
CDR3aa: ASCRDNGETQY

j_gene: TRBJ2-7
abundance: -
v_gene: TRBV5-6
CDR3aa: ASSLGGTSVYEQY

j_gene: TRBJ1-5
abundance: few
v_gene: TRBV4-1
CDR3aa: ASSQVGLNQPQH

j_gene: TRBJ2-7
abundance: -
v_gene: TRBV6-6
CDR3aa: ASRVAGSPYEQY

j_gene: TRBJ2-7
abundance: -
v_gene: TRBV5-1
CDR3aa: ASSPRGRGAYEQY

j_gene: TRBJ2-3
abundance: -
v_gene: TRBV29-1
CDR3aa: SVERAGGTDTQY

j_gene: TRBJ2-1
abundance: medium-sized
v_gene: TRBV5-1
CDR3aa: ASSSTGTSGTYNEQF

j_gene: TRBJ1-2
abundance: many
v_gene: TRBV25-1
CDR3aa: ASKDRGHNGYT

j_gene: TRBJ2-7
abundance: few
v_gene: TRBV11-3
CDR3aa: ASSLGTGLEQY

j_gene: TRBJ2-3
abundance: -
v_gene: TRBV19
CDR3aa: ASSIRGPSTDTQY

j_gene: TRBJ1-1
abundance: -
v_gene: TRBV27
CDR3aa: ASSLSGGEYTEAF

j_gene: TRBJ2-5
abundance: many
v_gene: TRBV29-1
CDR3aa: SVSSSGSGETQY

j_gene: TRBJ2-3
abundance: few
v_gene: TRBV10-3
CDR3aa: AIRTGLLGDTQY

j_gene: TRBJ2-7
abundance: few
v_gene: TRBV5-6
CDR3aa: ASSLWTGLDEQY

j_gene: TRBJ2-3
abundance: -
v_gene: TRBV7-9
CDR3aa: ASSPQLNTDTQY

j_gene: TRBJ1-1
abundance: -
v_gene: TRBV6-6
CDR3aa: ASSYVSEAF

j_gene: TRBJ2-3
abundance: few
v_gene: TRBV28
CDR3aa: ACSAPDSSTDTQY

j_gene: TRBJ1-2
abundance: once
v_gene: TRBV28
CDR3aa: AGRTGDKGYT

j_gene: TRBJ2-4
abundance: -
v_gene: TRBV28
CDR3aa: ASTDDSVKNIQY

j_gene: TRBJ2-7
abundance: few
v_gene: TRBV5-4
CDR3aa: ASSLGGTYEQY

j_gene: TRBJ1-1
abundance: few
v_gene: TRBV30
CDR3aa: ANSQRTERAEAF

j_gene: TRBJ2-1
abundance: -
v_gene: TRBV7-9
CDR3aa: ASSLSGRPYNEQF

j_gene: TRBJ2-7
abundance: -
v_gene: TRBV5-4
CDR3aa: ASSSWGGEKSDEQY

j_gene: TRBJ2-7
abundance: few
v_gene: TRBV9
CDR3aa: ASSARDRPPYEQY